This T cell receptor beta chain was recorded in a study of graft-versus-host responses after intestinal transplantation. The protocol was immunoSEQ multiplex PCR, while the TCRdb copy is restricted to in-frame clones and leaves out a portion. The table shows 70,000 or so clones, with approximately 80% occurring only once. Comment on this clone: The antigen is not known.

The sequence derives from a human donor who was the organ donor for an intestinal transplant. The source material was unstimulated CD4+ T cells sorted from spleen or lymph node cells, sampled before transplant.

The CDR3 bases are TGCGCCAGCAGCGACCTAGCGGGGGGCACAGATACGCAGTATTTT. Its translation is CASSDLAGGTDTQYF. The chain couples TRBV5-1 to TRBJ2-3; 10 bases match TRBD2. After removal of 4 bases from V and 1 base from J, the junction contained 3 bases not matched to a gene. This CDR3 spans 15 amino acids. Germline assignment: CDR1 SGHRS and CDR2 YFSETQ. The full variable domain, in which reference TRBV5-1 and TRBJ2-3 provide the parts outside the CDR3, is KAGVTQTPRYLIKTRGQQVTLSCSPISGHRSVSWYQQTPGQGLQFLFEYFSETQRNKGNFPGRFSGRQFSNSRSEMNVSTLELGDSALYLCASSDLAGGTDTQYFGPGTRLTVL.